This T cell receptor (beta chain) is drawn from a study of control samples from healthy donors and cancer patients. Profiled with immunoSEQ multiplex PCR; TCRdb holds only in-frame clones, not every one. In the table there are about 170,000 clones, approximately 90% of which are singletons. CDR1 SGHRS and CDR2 YFSETQ come from the germline V gene. The CDR3 spans 13 residues. V was pared by 9 bases and J by 4 bases, with 9 bases of the junction left unmatched. Material: blood. The chain employs TRBV5-1 and TRBJ1-1; TRBD1 matches 7 bases. The clonotype originates from a man between 25 and 39 years old in good health. The CDR3 DNA reads as TGCGCCACAGGTGACAGGGACCGCACTGAAGCTTTCTTT. This codes for CATGDRDRTEAFF.